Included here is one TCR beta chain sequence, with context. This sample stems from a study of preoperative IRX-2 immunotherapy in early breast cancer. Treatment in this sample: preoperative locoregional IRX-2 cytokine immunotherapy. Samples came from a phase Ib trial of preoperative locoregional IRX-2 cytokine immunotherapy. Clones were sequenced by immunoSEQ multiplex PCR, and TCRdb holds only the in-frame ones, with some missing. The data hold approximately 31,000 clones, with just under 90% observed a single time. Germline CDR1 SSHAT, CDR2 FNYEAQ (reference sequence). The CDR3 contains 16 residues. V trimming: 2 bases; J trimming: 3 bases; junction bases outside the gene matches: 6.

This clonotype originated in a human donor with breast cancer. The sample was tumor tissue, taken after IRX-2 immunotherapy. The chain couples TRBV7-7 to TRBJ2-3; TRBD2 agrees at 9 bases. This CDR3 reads CASSLMAGGPTDTQYF. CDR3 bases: TGTGCCAGCAGCTTAATGGCGGGGGGGCCGACAGATACGCAGTATTTT.